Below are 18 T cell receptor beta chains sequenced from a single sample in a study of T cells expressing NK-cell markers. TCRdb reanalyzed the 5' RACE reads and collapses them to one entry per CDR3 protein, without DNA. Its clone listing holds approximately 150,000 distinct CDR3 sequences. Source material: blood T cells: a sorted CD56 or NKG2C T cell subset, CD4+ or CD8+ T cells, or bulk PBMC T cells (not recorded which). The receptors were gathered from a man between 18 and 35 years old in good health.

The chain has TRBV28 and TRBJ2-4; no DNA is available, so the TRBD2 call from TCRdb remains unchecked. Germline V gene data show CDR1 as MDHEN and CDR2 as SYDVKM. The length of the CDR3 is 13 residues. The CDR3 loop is CASSPGTRNIQYF.

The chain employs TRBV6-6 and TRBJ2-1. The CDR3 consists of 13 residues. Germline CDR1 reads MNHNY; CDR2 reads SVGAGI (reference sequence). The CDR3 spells CASSLELNNEQFF.

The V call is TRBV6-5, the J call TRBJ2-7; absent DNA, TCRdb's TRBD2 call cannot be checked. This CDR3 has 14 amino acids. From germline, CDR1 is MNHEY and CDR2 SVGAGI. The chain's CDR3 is CASSYSILAREQYF.

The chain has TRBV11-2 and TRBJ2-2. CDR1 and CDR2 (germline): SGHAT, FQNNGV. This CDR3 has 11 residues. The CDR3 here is CASRHPGELFF.

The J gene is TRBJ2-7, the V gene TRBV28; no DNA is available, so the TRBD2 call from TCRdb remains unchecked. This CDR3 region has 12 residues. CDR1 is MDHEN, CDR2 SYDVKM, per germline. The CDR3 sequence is CASRREAYEQYF.

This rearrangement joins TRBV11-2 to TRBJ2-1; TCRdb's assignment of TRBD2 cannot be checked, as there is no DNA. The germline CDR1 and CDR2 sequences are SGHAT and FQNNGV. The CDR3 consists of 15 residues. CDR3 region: CASSWTSGTHNEQFF.

The CDR3 spells CATSRDEAGELFF. This chain uses TRBV15 with TRBJ2-2. Germline-derived CDR1 and CDR2 are LNHNV and YYDKDF (reference sequence). The CDR3 runs to 13 residues. The complete variable domain, with remaining parts taken from reference TRBV15 and TRBJ2-2, reads DAMVIQNPRYQVTQFGKPVTLSCSQTLNHNVMYWYQQKSSQAPKLLFHYYDKDFNNEADTPDNFQSRRPNTSFCFLDIRSPGLGDTAMYLCATSRDEAGELFFGEGSRLTVL.

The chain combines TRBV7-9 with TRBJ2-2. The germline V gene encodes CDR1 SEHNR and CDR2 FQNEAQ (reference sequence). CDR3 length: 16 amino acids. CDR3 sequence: CASSHHQRKNTGELFF. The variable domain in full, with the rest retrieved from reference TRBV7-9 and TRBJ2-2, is DTGVSQNPRHKITKRGQNVTFRCDPISEHNRLYWYRQTLGQGPEFLTYFQNEAQLEKSRLLSDRFSAERPKGSFSTLEIQRTEQGDSAMYLCASSHHQRKNTGELFFGEGSRLTVL.

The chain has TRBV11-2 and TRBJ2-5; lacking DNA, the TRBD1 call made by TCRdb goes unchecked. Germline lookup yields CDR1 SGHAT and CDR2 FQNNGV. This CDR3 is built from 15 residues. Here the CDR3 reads CASSNDRGGGETQYF.

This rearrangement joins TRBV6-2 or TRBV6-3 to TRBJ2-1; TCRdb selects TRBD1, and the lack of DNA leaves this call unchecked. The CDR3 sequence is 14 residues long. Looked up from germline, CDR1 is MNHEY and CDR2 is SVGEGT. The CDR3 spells CASFGQGVYNEQFF.

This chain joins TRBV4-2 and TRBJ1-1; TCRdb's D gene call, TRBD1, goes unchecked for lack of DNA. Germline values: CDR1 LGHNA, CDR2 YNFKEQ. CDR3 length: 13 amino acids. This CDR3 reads CASSRDTNTEAFF.

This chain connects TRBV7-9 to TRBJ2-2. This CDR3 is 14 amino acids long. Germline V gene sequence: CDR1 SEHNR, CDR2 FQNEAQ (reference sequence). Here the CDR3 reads CASTNLGSTGELFF.

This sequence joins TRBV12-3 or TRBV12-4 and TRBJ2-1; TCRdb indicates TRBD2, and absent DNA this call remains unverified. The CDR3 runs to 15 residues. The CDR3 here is CASSQLAGSSNEQFF.

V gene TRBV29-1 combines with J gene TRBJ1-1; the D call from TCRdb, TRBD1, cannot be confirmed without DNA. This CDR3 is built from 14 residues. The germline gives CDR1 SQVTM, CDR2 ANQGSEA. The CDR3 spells CSVEGGGVNTEAFF.

Here the CDR3 reads CASSQGQGIDEQYF. The chain employs TRBV7-2 and TRBJ2-7; TCRdb proposes TRBD1, but this gene call is untestable without DNA. The length of the CDR3 is 14 residues. Germline V gene data show CDR1 as SGHTA and CDR2 as FQGNSA.

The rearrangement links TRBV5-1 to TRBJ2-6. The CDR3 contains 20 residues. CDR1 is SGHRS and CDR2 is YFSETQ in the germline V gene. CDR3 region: CASSLRQLGEDTSGANVLTF.

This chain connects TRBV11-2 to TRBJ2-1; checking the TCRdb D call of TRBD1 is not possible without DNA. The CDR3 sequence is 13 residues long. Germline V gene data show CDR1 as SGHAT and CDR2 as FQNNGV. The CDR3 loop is CASSLAPQNEQFF.

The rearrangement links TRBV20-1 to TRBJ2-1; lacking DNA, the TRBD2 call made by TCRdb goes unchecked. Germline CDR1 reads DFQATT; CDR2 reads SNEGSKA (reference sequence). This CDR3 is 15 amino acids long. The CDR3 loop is CSARLAGAGSNEQFF.